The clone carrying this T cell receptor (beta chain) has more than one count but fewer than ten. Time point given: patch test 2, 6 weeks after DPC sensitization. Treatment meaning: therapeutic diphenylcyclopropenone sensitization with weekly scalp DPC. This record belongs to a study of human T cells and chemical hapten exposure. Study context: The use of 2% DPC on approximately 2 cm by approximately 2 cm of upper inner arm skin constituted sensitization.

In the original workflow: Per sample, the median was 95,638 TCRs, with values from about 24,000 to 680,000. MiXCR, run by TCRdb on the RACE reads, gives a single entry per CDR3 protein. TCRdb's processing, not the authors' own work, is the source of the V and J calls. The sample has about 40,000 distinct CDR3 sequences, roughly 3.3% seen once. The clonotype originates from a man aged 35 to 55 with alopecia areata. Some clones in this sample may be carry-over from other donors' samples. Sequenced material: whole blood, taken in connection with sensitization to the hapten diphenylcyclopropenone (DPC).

CDR3 protein: CAIREGLEETQYF. The CDR3 bases are TGTGCCATCAGGGAGGGACTAGAAGAGACCCAGTACTTC. V gene TRBV10-3 combines with J gene TRBJ2-5; 8 bases align to TRBD2. The V and J ends lost 6 bases and 3 bases, in that order; junction bases with no gene match: 3. Germline CDR1 and CDR2: ENHRY and SYGVKD. The CDR3 totals 13 residues.